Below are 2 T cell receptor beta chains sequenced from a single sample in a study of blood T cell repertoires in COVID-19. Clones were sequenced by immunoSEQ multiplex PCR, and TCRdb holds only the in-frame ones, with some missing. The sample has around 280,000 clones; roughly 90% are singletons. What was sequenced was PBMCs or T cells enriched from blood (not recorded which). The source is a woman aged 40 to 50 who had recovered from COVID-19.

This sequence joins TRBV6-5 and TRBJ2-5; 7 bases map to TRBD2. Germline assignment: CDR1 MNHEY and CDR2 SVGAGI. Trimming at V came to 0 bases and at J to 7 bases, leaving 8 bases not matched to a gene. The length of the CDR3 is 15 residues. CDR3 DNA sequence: TGTGCCAGCAGTTACTCGAGATGGGGCGGGGGGACCCAGTACTTC. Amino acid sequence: CASSYSRWGGGTQYF.

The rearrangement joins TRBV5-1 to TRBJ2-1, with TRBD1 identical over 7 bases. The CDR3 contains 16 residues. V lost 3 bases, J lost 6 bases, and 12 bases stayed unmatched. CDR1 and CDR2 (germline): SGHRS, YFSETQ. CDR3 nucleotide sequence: TGCGCCAGCAGCTGGGCCGGGACAGAGAATCCCAATGAGCAGTTCTTC. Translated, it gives CASSWAGTENPNEQFF. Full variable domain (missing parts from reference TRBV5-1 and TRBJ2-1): KAGVTQTPRYLIKTRGQQVTLSCSPISGHRSVSWYQQTPGQGLQFLFEYFSETQRNKGNFPGRFSGRQFSNSRSEMNVSTLELGDSALYLCASSWAGTENPNEQFFGPGTRLTVL.